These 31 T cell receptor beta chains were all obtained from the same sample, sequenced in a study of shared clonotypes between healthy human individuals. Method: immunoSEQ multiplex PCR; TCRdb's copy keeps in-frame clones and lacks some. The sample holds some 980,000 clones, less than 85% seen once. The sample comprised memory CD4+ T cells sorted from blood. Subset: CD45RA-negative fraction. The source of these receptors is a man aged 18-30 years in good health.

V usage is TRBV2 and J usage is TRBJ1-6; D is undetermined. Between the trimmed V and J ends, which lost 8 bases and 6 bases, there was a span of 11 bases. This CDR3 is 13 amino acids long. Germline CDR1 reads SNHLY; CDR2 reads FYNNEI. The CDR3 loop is CASVAVRNSPLHF. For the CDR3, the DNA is TGTGCCAGCGTTGCTGTTCGTAATTCACCCCTCCACTTT. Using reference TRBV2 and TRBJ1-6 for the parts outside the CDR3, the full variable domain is EPEVTQTPSHQVTQMGQEVILRCVPISNHLYFYWYRQILGQKVEFLVSFYNNEISEKSEIFDDQFSVERPDGSNFTLKIRSTKLEDSAMYFCASVAVRNSPLHFGNGTRLTVT.

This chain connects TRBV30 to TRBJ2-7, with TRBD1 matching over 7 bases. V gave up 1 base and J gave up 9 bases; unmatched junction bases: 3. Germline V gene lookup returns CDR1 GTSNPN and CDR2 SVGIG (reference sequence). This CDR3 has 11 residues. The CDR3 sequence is CAWSGQGGQYF. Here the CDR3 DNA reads TGTGCCTGGAGTGGACAGGGTGGGCAGTACTTC.

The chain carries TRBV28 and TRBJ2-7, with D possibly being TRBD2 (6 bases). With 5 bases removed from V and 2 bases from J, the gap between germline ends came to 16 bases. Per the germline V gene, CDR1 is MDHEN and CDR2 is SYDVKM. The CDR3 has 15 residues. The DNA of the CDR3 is TGTGCCAGCAGTCCCTTCCCGGGAGAGGCCTACGAGCAGTACTTC. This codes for CASSPFPGEAYEQYF.

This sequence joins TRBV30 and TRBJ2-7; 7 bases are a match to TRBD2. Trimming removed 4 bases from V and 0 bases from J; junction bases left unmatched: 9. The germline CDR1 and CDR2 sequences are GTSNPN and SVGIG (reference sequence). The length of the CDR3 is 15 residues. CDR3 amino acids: CAWNPGLGNSYEQYF. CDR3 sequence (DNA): TGTGCCTGGAACCCCGGACTAGGAAACTCCTACGAGCAGTACTTC. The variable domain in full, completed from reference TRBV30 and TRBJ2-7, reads SQTIHQWPATLVQPVGSPLSLECTVEGTSNPNLYWYRQAAGRGLQLLFYSVGIGQISSEVPQNLSASRPQDRQFILSSKKLLLSDSGFYLCAWNPGLGNSYEQYFGPGTRLTVT.

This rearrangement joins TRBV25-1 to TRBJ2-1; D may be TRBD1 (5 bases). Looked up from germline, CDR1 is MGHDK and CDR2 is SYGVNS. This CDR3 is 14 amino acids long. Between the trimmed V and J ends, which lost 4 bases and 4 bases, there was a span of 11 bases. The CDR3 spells CASSGEQAYNEQFF. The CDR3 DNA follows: TGTGCCAGCAGTGGCGAACAGGCGTACAATGAGCAGTTCTTC.

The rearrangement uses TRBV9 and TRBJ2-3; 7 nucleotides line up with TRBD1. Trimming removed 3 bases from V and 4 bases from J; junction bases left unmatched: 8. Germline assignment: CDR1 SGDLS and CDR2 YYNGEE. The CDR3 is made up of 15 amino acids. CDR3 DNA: TGTGCCAGCAGCGCTTTTTTCACAGGGGCAGATACGCAGTATTTT. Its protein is CASSAFFTGADTQYF.

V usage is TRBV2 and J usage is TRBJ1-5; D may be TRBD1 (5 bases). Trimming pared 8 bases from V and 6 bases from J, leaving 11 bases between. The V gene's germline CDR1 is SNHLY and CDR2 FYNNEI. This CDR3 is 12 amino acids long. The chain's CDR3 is CASGGEAQPQHF. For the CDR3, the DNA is TGTGCCAGCGGAGGGGAAGCTCAGCCCCAGCATTTT. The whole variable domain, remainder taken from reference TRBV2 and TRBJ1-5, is EPEVTQTPSHQVTQMGQEVILRCVPISNHLYFYWYRQILGQKVEFLVSFYNNEISEKSEIFDDQFSVERPDGSNFTLKIRSTKLEDSAMYFCASGGEAQPQHFGDGTRLSIL.

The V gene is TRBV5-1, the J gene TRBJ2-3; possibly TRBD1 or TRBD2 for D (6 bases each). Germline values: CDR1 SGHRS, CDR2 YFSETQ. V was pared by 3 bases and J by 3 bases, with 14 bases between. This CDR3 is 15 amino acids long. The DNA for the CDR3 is TGCGCCAGCAGCTCGGGGGCGACTCAGACAGATACGCAGTATTTT. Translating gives CASSSGATQTDTQYF.

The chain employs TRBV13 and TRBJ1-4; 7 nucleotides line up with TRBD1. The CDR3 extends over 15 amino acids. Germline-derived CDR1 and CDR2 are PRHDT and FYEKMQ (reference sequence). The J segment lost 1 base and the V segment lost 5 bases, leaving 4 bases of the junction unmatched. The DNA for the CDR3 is TGTGCCAGCAGCCAGGGGACAGTAACTAATGAAAAACTGTTTTTT. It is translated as CASSQGTVTNEKLFF. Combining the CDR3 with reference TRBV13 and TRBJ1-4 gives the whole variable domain AAGVIQSPRHLIKEKRETATLKCYPIPRHDTVYWYQQGPGQDPQFLISFYEKMQSDKGSIPDRFSAQQFSDYHSELNMSSLELGDSALYFCASSQGTVTNEKLFFGSGTQLSVL.

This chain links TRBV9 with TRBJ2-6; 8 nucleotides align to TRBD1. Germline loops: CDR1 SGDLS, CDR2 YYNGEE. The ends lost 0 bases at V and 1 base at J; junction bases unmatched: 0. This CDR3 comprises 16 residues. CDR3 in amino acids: CASSVGQGSGANVLTF. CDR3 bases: TGTGCCAGCAGCGTAGGACAGGGGTCTGGGGCCAACGTCCTGACTTTC.

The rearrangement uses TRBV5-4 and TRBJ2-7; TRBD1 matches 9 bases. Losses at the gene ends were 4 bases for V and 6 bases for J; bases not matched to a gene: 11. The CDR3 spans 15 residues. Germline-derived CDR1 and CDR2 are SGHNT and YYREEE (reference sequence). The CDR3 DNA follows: TGTGCCAGCAGCCGTACAGGGGGCCAGGGGATCGAGCAGTACTTC. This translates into CASSRTGGQGIEQYF.

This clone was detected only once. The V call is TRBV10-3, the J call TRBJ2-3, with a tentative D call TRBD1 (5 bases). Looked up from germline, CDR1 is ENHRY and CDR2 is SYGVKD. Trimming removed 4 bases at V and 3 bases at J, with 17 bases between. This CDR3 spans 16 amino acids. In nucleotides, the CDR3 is TGTGCCATCAGTGCCGCCACAGGCCTGGTGACAGATACGCAGTATTTT. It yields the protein CAISAATGLVTDTQYF.

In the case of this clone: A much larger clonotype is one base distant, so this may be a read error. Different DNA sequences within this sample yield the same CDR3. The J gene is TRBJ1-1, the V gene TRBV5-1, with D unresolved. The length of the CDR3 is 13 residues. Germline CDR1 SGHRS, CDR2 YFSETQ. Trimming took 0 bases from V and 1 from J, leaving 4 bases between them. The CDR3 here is CASSLGGNTEAFF. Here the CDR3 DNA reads TGCGCCAGCAGCTTGGGCGGGAACACTGAAGCTTTCTTT.

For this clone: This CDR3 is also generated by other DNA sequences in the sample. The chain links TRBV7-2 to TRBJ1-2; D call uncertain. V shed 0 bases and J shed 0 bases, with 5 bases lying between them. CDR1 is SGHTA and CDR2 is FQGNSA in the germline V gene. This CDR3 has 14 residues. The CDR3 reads CASSLAGSNYGYTF. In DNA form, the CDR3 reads TGTGCCAGCAGCTTAGCCGGGTCTAACTATGGCTACACCTTC. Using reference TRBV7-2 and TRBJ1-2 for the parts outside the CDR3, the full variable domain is GAGVSQSPSNKVTEKGKDVELRCDPISGHTALYWYRQSLGQGLEFLIYFQGNSAPDKSGLPSDRFSAERTGGSVSTLTIQRTQQEDSAVYLCASSLAGSNYGYTFGSGTRLTVV.

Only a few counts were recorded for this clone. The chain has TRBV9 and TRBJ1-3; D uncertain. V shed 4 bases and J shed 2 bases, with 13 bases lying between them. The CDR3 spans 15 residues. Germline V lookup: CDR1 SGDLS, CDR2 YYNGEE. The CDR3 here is CASSPRSLPGNTIYF. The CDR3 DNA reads TGTGCCAGCAGCCCCCGTTCGCTACCTGGAAACACCATATATTTT.

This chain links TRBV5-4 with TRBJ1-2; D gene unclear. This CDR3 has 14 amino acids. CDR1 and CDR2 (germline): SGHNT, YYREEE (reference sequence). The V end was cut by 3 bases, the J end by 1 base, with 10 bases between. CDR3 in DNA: TGTGCCAGCAGCTCAAGAACAGATAACTATGGCTACACCTTC. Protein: CASSSRTDNYGYTF.

CDR3 DNA: TGTGCCAGCAGATCGGACATTTTTACCGCTTTCTTT. Its protein product is CASRSDIFTAFF. The rearrangement links TRBV6-1 to TRBJ1-1; TRBD1 might be the D (5 bases). Trimming shortened V by 6 bases and J by 11 bases, and 16 bases separated the two germline ends. The CDR3 runs 12 residues. CDR1 and CDR2 from the germline V gene are MNHNS and SASEGT.

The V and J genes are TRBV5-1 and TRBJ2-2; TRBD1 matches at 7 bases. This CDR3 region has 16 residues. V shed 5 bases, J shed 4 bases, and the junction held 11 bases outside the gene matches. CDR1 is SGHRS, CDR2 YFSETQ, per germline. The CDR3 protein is CASRAGQAKGTGELFF. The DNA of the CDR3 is TGCGCCAGCAGAGCCGGACAGGCAAAGGGCACCGGGGAGCTGTTTTTT.

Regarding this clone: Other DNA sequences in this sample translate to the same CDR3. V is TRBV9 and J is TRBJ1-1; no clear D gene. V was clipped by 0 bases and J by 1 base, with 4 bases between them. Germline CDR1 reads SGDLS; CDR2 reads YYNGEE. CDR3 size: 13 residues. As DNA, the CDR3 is TGTGCCAGCAGCGTAGCTGCGAACACTGAAGCTTTCTTT. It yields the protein CASSVAANTEAFF.

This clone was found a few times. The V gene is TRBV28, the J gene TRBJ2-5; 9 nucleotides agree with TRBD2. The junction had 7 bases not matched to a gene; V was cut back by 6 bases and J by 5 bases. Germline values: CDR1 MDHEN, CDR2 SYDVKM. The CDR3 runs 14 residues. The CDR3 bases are TGTGCCAGCAGCCCAGCGGGGGGCGCGGAGACCCAGTACTTC. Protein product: CASSPAGGAETQYF.

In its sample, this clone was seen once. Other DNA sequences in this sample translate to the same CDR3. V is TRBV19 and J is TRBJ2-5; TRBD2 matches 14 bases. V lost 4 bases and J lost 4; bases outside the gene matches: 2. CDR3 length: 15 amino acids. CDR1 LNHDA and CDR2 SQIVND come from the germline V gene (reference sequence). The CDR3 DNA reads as TGTGCCAGTAGTACCGGGACTAGCGGGAGAGAGACCCAGTACTTC. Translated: CASSTGTSGRETQYF.

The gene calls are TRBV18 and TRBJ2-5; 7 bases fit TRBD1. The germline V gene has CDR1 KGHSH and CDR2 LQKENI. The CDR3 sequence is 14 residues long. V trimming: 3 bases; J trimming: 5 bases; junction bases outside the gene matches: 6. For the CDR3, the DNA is TGTGCCAGCTCACCGAACAGGGGTCGGGAGACCCAGTACTTC. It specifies CASSPNRGRETQYF.

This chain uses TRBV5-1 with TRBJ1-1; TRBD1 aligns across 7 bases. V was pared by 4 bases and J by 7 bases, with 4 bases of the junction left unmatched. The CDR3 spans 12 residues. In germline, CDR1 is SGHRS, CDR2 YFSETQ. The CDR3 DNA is TGCGCCAGCAGCCTAAGGACAGGTGAAGCTTTCTTT. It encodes CASSLRTGEAFF.

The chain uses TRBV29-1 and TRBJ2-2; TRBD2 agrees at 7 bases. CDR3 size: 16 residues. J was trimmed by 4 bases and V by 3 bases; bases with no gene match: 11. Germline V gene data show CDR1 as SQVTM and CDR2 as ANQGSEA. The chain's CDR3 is CSVESAGRVGTGELFF. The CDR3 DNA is TGCAGCGTTGAGTCGGCAGGGAGGGTTGGCACCGGGGAGCTGTTTTTT.

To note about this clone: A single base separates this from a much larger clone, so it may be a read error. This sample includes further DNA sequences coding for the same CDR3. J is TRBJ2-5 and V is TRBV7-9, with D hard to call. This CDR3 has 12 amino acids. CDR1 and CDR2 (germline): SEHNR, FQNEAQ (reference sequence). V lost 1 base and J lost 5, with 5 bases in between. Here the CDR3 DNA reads TGTGCCAGCAGCTTAGTTCTGGAGACCCAGTACTTC. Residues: CASSLVLETQYF. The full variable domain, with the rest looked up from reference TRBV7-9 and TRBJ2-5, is DTGVSQNPRHKITKRGQNVTFRCDPISEHNRLYWYRQTLGQGPEFLTYFQNEAQLEKSRLLSDRFSAERPKGSFSTLEIQRTEQGDSAMYLCASSLVLETQYFGPGTRLLVL.

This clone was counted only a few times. The CDR3 nucleotides read TGTGCCAGCAGCCAAGATCTTTGGGGGGATTACGAAAAACTGTTTTTT. Its protein product is CASSQDLWGDYEKLFF. The chain recombines TRBV4-2 with TRBJ1-4; tentatively, D is TRBD1 (5 bases). The CDR3 is made up of 16 amino acids. Germline V gene data show CDR1 as LGHNA and CDR2 as YNFKEQ. Trimming shortened V by 0 bases and J by 8 bases, and 16 bases separated the two germline ends.

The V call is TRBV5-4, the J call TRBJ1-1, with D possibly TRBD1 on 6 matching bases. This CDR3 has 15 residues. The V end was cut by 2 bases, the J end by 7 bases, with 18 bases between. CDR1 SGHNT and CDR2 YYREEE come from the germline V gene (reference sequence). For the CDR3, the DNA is TGTGCCAGCAGCTTTCCGGGACAAAGATCCTATGAAGCTTTCTTT. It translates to CASSFPGQRSYEAFF.

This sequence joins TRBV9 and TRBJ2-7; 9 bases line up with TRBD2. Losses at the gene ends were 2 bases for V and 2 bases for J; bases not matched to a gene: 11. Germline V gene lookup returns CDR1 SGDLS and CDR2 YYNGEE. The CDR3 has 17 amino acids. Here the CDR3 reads CASSVTTGSGSPYEQYF. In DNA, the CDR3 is TGTGCCAGCAGCGTTACGACTGGTAGCGGGAGTCCCTACGAGCAGTACTTC.

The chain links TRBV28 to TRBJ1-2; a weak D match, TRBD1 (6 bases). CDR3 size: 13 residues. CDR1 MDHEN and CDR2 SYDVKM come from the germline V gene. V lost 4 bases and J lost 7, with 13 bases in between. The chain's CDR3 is CASSSPGGGGYTF. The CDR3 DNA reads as TGTGCCAGCAGTTCCCCGGGAGGGGGTGGCTACACCTTC.

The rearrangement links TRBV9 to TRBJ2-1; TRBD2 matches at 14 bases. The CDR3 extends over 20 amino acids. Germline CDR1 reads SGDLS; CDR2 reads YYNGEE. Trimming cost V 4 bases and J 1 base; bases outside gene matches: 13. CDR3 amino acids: CASSLQPGTSGSVSYNEQFF. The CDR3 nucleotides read TGTGCCAGCAGCTTACAACCCGGGACTAGCGGGAGCGTTTCCTACAATGAGCAGTTCTTC. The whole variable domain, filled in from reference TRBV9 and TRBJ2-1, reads DSGVTQTPKHLITATGQRVTLRCSPRSGDLSVYWYQQSLDQGLQFLIQYYNGEERAKGNILERFSAQQFPDLHSELNLSSLELGDSALYFCASSLQPGTSGSVSYNEQFFGPGTRLTVL.

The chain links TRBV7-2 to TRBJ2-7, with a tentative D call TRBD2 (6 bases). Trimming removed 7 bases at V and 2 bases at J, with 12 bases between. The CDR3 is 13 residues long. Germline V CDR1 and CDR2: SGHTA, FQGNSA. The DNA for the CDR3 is TGTGCCAGCAACATTGGGGGGACCTACGAGCAGTACTTC. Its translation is CASNIGGTYEQYF.